This paragraph reports one T cell receptor beta chain. Germline V gene data show CDR1 as KGHSH and CDR2 as LQKENI. This CDR3 comprises 15 residues. V trimming: 1 base; J trimming: 8 bases; junction bases outside the gene matches: 8. The data stem from a study of beta chain features in type 1 diabetes. Sequenced material consisted of expressed TCRB transcripts (all of the isolated RNA was reverse transcribed). Only in-frame clones appear in the TCRdb table, and some are missing; sequencing was by immunoSEQ multiplex PCR. Here the sample spans hundreds of thousands of clones, approximately 10% being singletons.

The chain couples TRBV18 to TRBJ2-1, with 7 positions matching TRBD1. Sequencing used naive CD4+ T cells from blood. This TCR derives from a woman aged 25 to 39 in good health. CDR3 bases: TGTGCCAGCTCACCACTGGGGTCAGGGGGTGATGAGCAGTTCTTC. Its translation is CASSPLGSGGDEQFF. Combining the CDR3 with reference TRBV18 and TRBJ2-1 gives the whole variable domain NAGVMQNPRHLVRRRGQEARLRCSPMKGHSHVYWYRQLPEEGLKFMVYLQKENIIDESGMPKERFSAEFPKEGPSILRIQQVVRGDSAAYFCASSPLGSGGDEQFFGPGTRLTVL.